This TCR beta chain was recorded in a study of blood T cells in healthy people across ages. This clonotype was counted a few times. What it recognizes is unknown. With a J-beta primer mix and a sample-barcoded 5' primer, a second PCR ran about 7 to 11 cycles. TCRdb recomputed calls from the 5' RACE reads with MiXCR, one row per CDR3 protein. The repertoire holds around 1,700,000 distinct CDR3 sequences, with roughly 27% as singletons. Regarding the study as a whole: Researchers deemed the diversity estimates from one million T cells underestimates. Whereas aged donors had fewer naive CD4+ cells, long-lived donors had more of them and higher diversity.

The TCR was taken from a young woman in good health. Input material: blood.

Here the CDR3 reads CASSPGTGTVETQYF. Written as DNA, the CDR3 is TGTGCCAGCAGCCCGGGGACAGGCACGGTGGAGACCCAGTACTTC. The chain combines TRBV9 with TRBJ2-5, with 8 positions matching TRBD1. CDR3 size: 15 residues. The germline V gene has CDR1 SGDLS and CDR2 YYNGEE. V lost 4 bases to trimming and J lost 5 bases; unmatched junction nucleotides: 10. The whole variable domain, remainder taken from reference TRBV9 and TRBJ2-5, is DSGVTQTPKHLITATGQRVTLRCSPRSGDLSVYWYQQSLDQGLQFLIQYYNGEERAKGNILERFSAQQFPDLHSELNLSSLELGDSALYFCASSPGTGTVETQYFGPGTRLLVL.